The 31 T cell receptor beta chains reported below all come from one sample, sequenced in a study of blood T cell repertoires in COVID-19. Clones were read by immunoSEQ multiplex PCR, and TCRdb kept only the in-frame ones, dropping some. This repertoire shows around 190,000 clones, less than 90% found once; its top ten account for approximately 1.1%. The sequenced material came from peripheral blood. These receptors all come from a young man with acute or convalescent COVID-19.

This clone has only a few counts. V is TRBV7-2 and J is TRBJ1-1, with a possible D match to TRBD1 (5 bases). Trimming cost V 4 bases and J 5 bases, with 20 bases left between them. CDR3 length equals 16 residues. Per the germline V gene, CDR1 is SGHTA and CDR2 is FQGNSA. The chain's CDR3 is CASSSQPGRRGTEAFF. The CDR3 coding sequence is TGTGCCAGCAGCTCCCAACCGGGACGGAGGGGAACTGAAGCTTTCTTT.

This clone was picked up one time. The chain couples TRBV6-1 to TRBJ1-2; no clear D gene. The CDR3 runs to 13 residues. The germline V and J ends were trimmed by 2 bases and 3 bases, with 7 bases remaining between them. Germline-derived CDR1 and CDR2 are MNHNS and SASEGT. The CDR3 region has the DNA TGTGCCAGCAGTGAAAAGGGAGACTATGGCTACACCTTC. Translated: CASSEKGDYGYTF.

This sequence joins TRBV5-1 and TRBJ2-2; 13 bases are a match to TRBD2. Germline-derived CDR1 and CDR2 are SGHRS and YFSETQ. With V trimmed by 6 bases and J by 6 bases, 5 bases remained unmatched. The CDR3 is 15 residues long. The CDR3 spells CASTETSGRAGELFF. The CDR3 nucleotides read TGCGCCAGCACCGAAACTAGCGGGAGGGCCGGGGAGCTGTTTTTT.

The V call is TRBV6-5, the J call TRBJ1-2, with TRBD1 matching over 8 bases. Unmatched junction bases numbered 4, after V lost 0 bases and J lost 7 bases. The CDR3 is made up of 14 amino acids. From germline, CDR1 is MNHEY and CDR2 SVGAGI. The CDR3 DNA sequence: TGTGCCAGCAGTTACTCGGGGGACAGGTCTGGCTACACCTTC. Amino acid sequence: CASSYSGDRSGYTF.

This chain connects TRBV7-9 to TRBJ2-7, with a possible D match to TRBD2 (6 bases). The germline V gene encodes CDR1 SEHNR and CDR2 FQNEAQ (reference sequence). Trimming removed 3 bases at V and 2 bases at J, with 11 bases between. CDR3 length equals 14 residues. The CDR3 DNA is TGTGCCAGCAGCTTCGGCGGGACCGCCTACGAGCAGTACTTC. As protein: CASSFGGTAYEQYF. The complete variable domain, with remaining parts taken from reference TRBV7-9 and TRBJ2-7, reads DTGVSQNPRHKITKRGQNVTFRCDPISEHNRLYWYRQTLGQGPEFLTYFQNEAQLEKSRLLSDRFSAERPKGSFSTLEIQRTEQGDSAMYLCASSFGGTAYEQYFGPGTRLTVT.

The chain recombines TRBV15 with TRBJ1-1; maybe TRBD1 (6 bases). CDR1 is LNHNV, CDR2 YYDKDF, per germline (reference sequence). Trimming took 1 base from V and 4 from J, leaving 22 bases between them. There are 18 residues in the CDR3. CDR3 sequence reads: CATSRGGTSYSLGTEAFF. As DNA, the CDR3 is TGTGCCACCAGCAGAGGAGGGACATCCTACTCTCTGGGCACTGAAGCTTTCTTT.

The rearrangement joins TRBV6-5 to TRBJ1-6; D is undetermined. Germline V gene lookup returns CDR1 MNHEY and CDR2 SVGAGI. This CDR3 is built from 14 residues. Trimming shortened V by 8 bases and J by 4 bases, and 12 bases separated the two germline ends. CDR3 amino acids: CASHRDRYNSPLHF. CDR3 nucleotide sequence: TGTGCCAGCCATCGGGATCGATATAATTCACCCCTCCACTTT.

The V call is TRBV27, the J call TRBJ2-3; D unclear. The V gene lost 6 bases and the J gene lost 1 base, with 8 bases spanning the gap. This CDR3 is built from 13 residues. Germline V lookup: CDR1 MNHEY, CDR2 SMNVEV (reference sequence). CDR3 bases: TGTGCCAGCAGCCTACTACGCACAGATACGCAGTATTTT. Amino acids: CASSLLRTDTQYF.

This chain links TRBV30 with TRBJ1-1; maybe TRBD1 (5 bases). In germline, CDR1 is GTSNPN, CDR2 SVGIG (reference sequence). CDR3 length: 15 residues. Trimming shortened V by 1 base and J by 3 bases, and 15 bases separated the two germline ends. The CDR3 spells CAWSGRGWFDTEAFF. DNA of the CDR3: TGTGCCTGGAGTGGGAGGGGTTGGTTCGACACTGAAGCTTTCTTT.

V and J are TRBV19 and TRBJ1-6, with D possibly TRBD1 on 5 matching bases. The CDR3 sequence is 14 residues long. The V end lost 2 bases, the J end lost 8 bases, and 10 bases lay between the germline ends. CDR1 LNHDA and CDR2 SQIVND come from the germline V gene (reference sequence). This chain's CDR3 is CASSIFGADSPLHF. In DNA, the CDR3 is TGTGCCAGTAGTATATTTGGGGCGGATTCACCCCTCCACTTT.

The V and J genes are TRBV10-2 and TRBJ2-5; tentative D call: TRBD2 (6 bases). Germline CDR1 reads WSHSY; CDR2 reads SAAADI. Trimming stripped 4 bases from V and 3 bases from J, with 9 bases between. CDR3 length: 13 amino acids. The CDR3 DNA follows: TGCGCCAGCAGTGCGGGAGCGGAAGAGACCCAGTACTTC. It is translated as CASSAGAEETQYF.

V is TRBV9 and J is TRBJ2-1, with 8 bases identical to TRBD2. Per germline, CDR1 SGDLS and CDR2 YYNGEE. There are 16 residues in the CDR3. V lost 0 bases, J lost 1 base, and 3 bases stayed unmatched. The CDR3 DNA reads TGTGCCAGCAGCGTAGGGACTAGCCGTTCCTACAATGAGCAGTTCTTC. This gives the protein CASSVGTSRSYNEQFF.

This chain links TRBV4-2 with TRBJ1-1, with D uncertain. This CDR3 spans 20 amino acids. Trimming shortened V by 2 bases and J by 0 bases, and 25 bases separated the two germline ends. Per germline, CDR1 LGHNA and CDR2 YNFKEQ. The CDR3 reads CASSQWTPRTSLLMNTEAFF. CDR3 nucleotide sequence: TGTGCCAGCAGCCAATGGACTCCCCGAACCTCTCTTTTAATGAACACTGAAGCTTTCTTT.

The CDR3 loop reads CASGTSGGRDTQYF. DNA of the CDR3: TGCGCCAGCGGAACCAGTGGGGGGAGAGATACGCAGTATTTT. The chain joins TRBV5-1 to TRBJ2-3; weak D call: TRBD2 (6 bases). The length of the CDR3 is 14 residues. CDR1 and CDR2 (germline): SGHRS, YFSETQ. Trimming pared 7 bases from V and 5 bases from J, leaving 17 bases between.

This chain links TRBV5-6 with TRBJ1-5; maybe TRBD1 (6 bases). V was trimmed by 0 bases and J by 5 bases, leaving 21 bases between them. This CDR3 is built from 18 residues. Germline assignment: CDR1 SGHDT and CDR2 YYEEEE. In nucleotides, the CDR3 is TGTGCCAGCAGCTTGGGAATCCGGGGACACAGGGTAGATCAGCCCCAGCATTTT. Translation gives CASSLGIRGHRVDQPQHF.

The chain carries TRBV20-1 and TRBJ2-3; weak D call: TRBD1 (6 bases). Per germline, CDR1 DFQATT and CDR2 SNEGSKA (reference sequence). Between the trimmed V and J ends, which lost 3 bases and 3 bases, there was a span of 19 bases. The CDR3 consists of 16 residues. The CDR3 sequence: CSASSRRGTTTDTQYF. The CDR3 DNA is TGCAGTGCTAGTTCCCGTAGAGGGACAACTACAGATACGCAGTATTTT.

The chain is built from TRBV28 and TRBJ2-3; 7 bases match TRBD1. V was clipped by 0 bases and J by 2 bases; unmatched bases: 2. CDR1 and CDR2 (germline): MDHEN, SYDVKM. The CDR3 covers 15 residues. CDR3 sequence reads: CASSLWDRYTDTQYF. In DNA form, the CDR3 reads TGTGCCAGCAGTTTATGGGACAGGTACACAGATACGCAGTATTTT.

This chain uses TRBV5-1 with TRBJ1-2; maybe TRBD1 (6 bases). CDR3 length equals 13 residues. V was trimmed by 1 base and J by 3 bases, leaving 7 bases between them. Germline lookup yields CDR1 SGHRS and CDR2 YFSETQ. The CDR3 here is CASSLSGDYGYTF. The CDR3, as DNA: TGCGCCAGCAGCTTGTCAGGGGACTATGGCTACACCTTC.

The V and J genes are TRBV20-1 and TRBJ2-7; D perhaps matches TRBD2 (6 bases). CDR3 length: 14 residues. Trimming left V 3 bases short and J 4 bases short, with 16 bases between. CDR1 DFQATT and CDR2 SNEGSKA come from the germline V gene (reference sequence). Here the CDR3 reads CSASERATGYEQYF. For the CDR3, the DNA is TGCAGTGCTAGTGAGCGGGCGACCGGATACGAGCAGTACTTC.

In its sample, this clone was seen once. The chain combines TRBV19 with TRBJ1-4; D is undetermined. V was clipped by 6 bases and J by 4 bases, with 9 bases between them. Germline V gene lookup returns CDR1 LNHDA and CDR2 SQIVND (reference sequence). This CDR3 has 13 residues. The CDR3 DNA follows: TGTGCCAGTAGGATGACAAGTAATGAAAAACTGTTTTTT. This translates into CASRMTSNEKLFF.

This sequence joins TRBV28 and TRBJ2-2; maybe TRBD2 (5 bases). The CDR3 runs to 16 residues. Germline V gives CDR1 MDHEN, CDR2 SYDVKM. Trimming cost V 5 bases and J 6 bases, with 19 bases left between them. CDR3 amino acids: CASSPLGLPGAGELFF. CDR3 nucleotide sequence: TGTGCCAGCAGTCCCCTTGGCCTACCCGGGGCCGGGGAGCTGTTTTTT.

The J gene is TRBJ1-2, the V gene TRBV5-1; 8 nucleotides line up with TRBD1. The CDR3 covers 15 residues. Germline-derived CDR1 and CDR2 are SGHRS and YFSETQ. V lost 4 bases, J lost 1 base, and 6 bases stayed unmatched. The CDR3: CASSRTGPYNYGYTF. DNA for the CDR3: TGCGCCAGCAGCAGGACAGGGCCCTATAACTATGGCTACACCTTC.

This clone was seen only once. This sequence joins TRBV5-5 and TRBJ1-2, with 12 positions matching TRBD1. The CDR3 sequence is 16 residues long. Germline trimming cut 0 bases from V and 8 bases from J; bases unmatched to any gene: 8. Germline assignment: CDR1 SGHKS and CDR2 YYEKEE (reference sequence). CDR3 DNA sequence: TGTGCCAGCAGCTTGGATCCGGGACAGGGGGCCAGGGGCTACACCTTC. Translating gives CASSLDPGQGARGYTF.

This chain connects TRBV6-5 to TRBJ2-7, with a weak D call TRBD2 (5 bases). Germline CDR1 MNHEY, CDR2 SVGAGI. V was shortened by 5 bases and J by 0 bases, with 14 bases between the two germline ends. This CDR3 region has 15 residues. CDR3: CASSTYPRGSYEQYF. The CDR3 bases are TGTGCCAGCAGTACCTACCCTCGGGGCTCCTACGAGCAGTACTTC.

This clone showed up just a few times. The chain employs TRBV5-1 and TRBJ1-4; D not certain. The V gene lost 3 bases and the J gene lost 13 bases, with 19 bases spanning the gap. From germline, CDR1 is SGHRS and CDR2 YFSETQ. The CDR3 spans 14 residues. The CDR3 coding sequence is TGCGCCAGCAGCTCCCAGGAGGGAGGTTGGGGACTGTTTTTT. It translates to CASSSQEGGWGLFF. The full variable domain, with the rest looked up from reference TRBV5-1 and TRBJ1-4, is KAGVTQTPRYLIKTRGQQVTLSCSPISGHRSVSWYQQTPGQGLQFLFEYFSETQRNKGNFPGRFSGRQFSNSRSEMNVSTLELGDSALYLCASSSQEGGWGLFFGSGTQLSVL.

The rearrangement joins TRBV28 to TRBJ1-1, with D unresolved. The germline V and J ends were trimmed by 7 bases and 4 bases, with 16 bases remaining between them. The CDR3 has 14 residues. CDR1 MDHEN and CDR2 SYDVKM come from the germline V gene. CDR3 amino acids: CASTSRGVGTEAFF. CDR3 sequence (DNA): TGTGCCAGCACCTCCAGAGGTGTGGGCACTGAAGCTTTCTTT.

The rearrangement joins TRBV5-1 to TRBJ1-1; D uncertain. The CDR3 has 14 amino acids. Germline V CDR1 and CDR2: SGHRS, YFSETQ. V was trimmed by 3 bases and J by 0 bases, leaving 9 bases between them. The CDR3 protein is CASSWTVMNTEAFF. The CDR3 region has the DNA TGCGCCAGCAGCTGGACTGTTATGAACACTGAAGCTTTCTTT. The whole variable domain, remainder taken from reference TRBV5-1 and TRBJ1-1, is KAGVTQTPRYLIKTRGQQVTLSCSPISGHRSVSWYQQTPGQGLQFLFEYFSETQRNKGNFPGRFSGRQFSNSRSEMNVSTLELGDSALYLCASSWTVMNTEAFFGQGTRLTVV.

The V gene is TRBV19, the J gene TRBJ2-3; 11 bases align to TRBD2. The V segment lost 5 bases and the J segment 4 bases; nucleotides outside the gene matches: 11. The germline CDR1 and CDR2 sequences are LNHDA and SQIVND (reference sequence). The CDR3 runs to 17 residues. The CDR3 DNA follows: TGTGCCAGTAGTTCATTAGCGGGGGGGCCTTATGCAGATACGCAGTATTTT. This encodes CASSSLAGGPYADTQYF.

The V and J genes are TRBV9 and TRBJ2-1, with D possibly being TRBD2 (5 bases). The CDR3 is 16 residues long. V was shortened by 0 bases and J by 8 bases, with 18 bases between the two germline ends. In germline, CDR1 is SGDLS, CDR2 YYNGEE. CDR3 in amino acids: CASSVATRASSYEQFF. CDR3 nucleotides: TGTGCCAGCAGCGTAGCTACGAGGGCCAGTTCCTATGAGCAGTTCTTC.

This clone occurred a few times. V gene TRBV4-2 combines with J gene TRBJ2-1, with TRBD2 as a possible D gene (6 bases). This CDR3 region has 15 residues. V was trimmed by 4 bases and J by 1 base, leaving 11 bases between them. Germline CDR1 LGHNA, CDR2 YNFKEQ. CDR3 amino acids: CASSPAGQSYNEQFF. CDR3 bases: TGTGCCAGCAGCCCAGCGGGTCAATCCTACAATGAGCAGTTCTTC.

The chain has TRBV2 and TRBJ1-2; TRBD1 matches at 9 bases. CDR1 SNHLY and CDR2 FYNNEI come from the germline V gene. V lost 5 bases to trimming and J lost 8 bases; unmatched junction nucleotides: 9. There are 14 residues in the CDR3. The CDR3 here is CASSLGQGLGGYTF. In DNA form, the CDR3 reads TGTGCCAGCAGTCTGGGACAGGGTTTGGGAGGCTACACCTTC.